Detailed here is one TCR beta chain. This CDR3 has 14 amino acids. Germline CDR1 is MNHEY and CDR2 is SMNVEV (reference sequence). Unmatched junction bases numbered 7, after V lost 5 bases and J lost 6 bases. This sample is drawn from a study of T cell changes during pregnancy in multiple sclerosis. Sequenced by immunoSEQ multiplex PCR; TCRdb stores in-frame clones only, minus some. The data contain tens of thousands of clones, around 91% of them singletons. The receptor was derived from a female donor with multiple sclerosis, enrolled in a pregnancy study. The sequenced sample was CD8+ T cells from peripheral blood mononuclear cells, obtained in the third trimester of pregnancy. The V gene is TRBV27, the J gene TRBJ2-7, with 10 bases lining up with TRBD1. The CDR3 region is CASSLWDRGPEQYF. CDR3 bases: TGTGCCAGCAGTCTATGGGACAGGGGTCCCGAGCAGTACTTC.